A selection of T cell receptor beta chains follows, all from one sample in a study of sequential checkpoint blockade in melanoma. Assay: immunoSEQ multiplex PCR; the TCRdb copy retains only in-frame clones and omits some. In the table there are about 26,000 clones, roughly 73% of which are singletons. The starting material was CD8+ T cells sorted from blood (inferred from file names), obtained from a patient given nivolumab and ipilimumab in sequence. The origin of the receptors is a human donor with melanoma. Each CDR3 is given without its conserved first and last residue. Not all rows give a size; the values are once, few, many and, for expanded clones, a class.

V gene	clone size	J gene	CDR3 protein
TRBV27	.	TRBJ2-7	ASSSRQGQYEQY
TRBV18	.	TRBJ2-7	ASSPNSYEQY
TRBV27	.	TRBJ2-1	ASSFGDNEQF
TRBV15	few	TRBJ1-3	ATSRDLNSPSGNTIY
TRBV4-2	.	TRBJ2-7	ASSQEYTGEGSYEQY
TRBV2	.	TRBJ1-2	ASSENRNYGYT
TRBV6-5	.	TRBJ2-7	ASSFRTGAYEQY
TRBV4-3	.	TRBJ2-1	ASSQDPGQHFDEQF
TRBV10-3	.	TRBJ1-1	AITGTGYTEAF
TRBV5-5	.	TRBJ2-7	ASRGGQGIEQY
TRBV13	.	TRBJ2-3	ASSLGVGDEMLDTQY
TRBV6-5	.	TRBJ2-4	ASSYSGEAKNIQY
TRBV27	medium-sized	TRBJ2-1	ASSLLAGGRNEQF
TRBV4-1	.	TRBJ2-7	ASSQGPSSASYEQY
TRBV6-4	.	TRBJ2-1	ASSRGQDSFEQF
TRBV19	.	TRBJ2-3	ASSIDGRRGAVTDTQY
TRBV21-1	.	TRBJ2-3	ASSKAGRWTDTQY
TRBV9	.	TRBJ1-2	ASYRGRNGYT
TRBV25-1	.	TRBJ1-1	ASSVTELGAF
TRBV6-4	.	TRBJ2-1	ASSVGQGAGDEQF
TRBV6-1	.	TRBJ2-1	ASSPRDIYNEQF
TRBV29-1	.	TRBJ2-1	SVHGLADYYNEQF
TRBV7-9	.	TRBJ1-2	ASSLVGTGDGYT
TRBV27	.	TRBJ2-1	ASRLGAFSYNEQF